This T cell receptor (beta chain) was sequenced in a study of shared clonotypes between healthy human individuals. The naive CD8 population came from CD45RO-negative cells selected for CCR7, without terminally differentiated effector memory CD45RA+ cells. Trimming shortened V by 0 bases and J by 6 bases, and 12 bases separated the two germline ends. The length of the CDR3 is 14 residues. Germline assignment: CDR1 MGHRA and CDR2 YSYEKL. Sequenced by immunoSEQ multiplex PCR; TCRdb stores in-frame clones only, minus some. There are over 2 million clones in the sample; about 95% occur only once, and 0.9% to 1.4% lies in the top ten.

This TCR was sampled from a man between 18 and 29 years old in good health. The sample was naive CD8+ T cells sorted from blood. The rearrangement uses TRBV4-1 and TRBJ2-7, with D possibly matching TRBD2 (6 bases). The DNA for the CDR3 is TGCGCCAGCAGCCAAGATAACTTCGGGGGCGAGCAGTACTTC. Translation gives CASSQDNFGGEQYF.